This TCR beta chain was observed in a study of blood T cell repertoires in COVID-19. Study context: The analysed material was cDNA or gDNA that came from T cells, B-cell-depleted T cells, or PBMCs.

Per the study methods: Quantification of nucleated cells was approximated via reference gene primer amplification. The table came from immunoSEQ multiplex PCR; TCRdb's copy has only in-frame clones and leaves some out. V, J and clone size were drawn from that table, and D and trimming were deduced from the DNA. The data show under 200,000 clones, 84% seen once. Germline loops: CDR1 SEHNR, CDR2 FQNEAQ (reference sequence). J gave up 2 bases and V 3 bases, and 8 bases lay outside the gene matches. CDR3 length equals 18 residues. This clone appeared once. Sequenced: peripheral blood. The V and J genes are TRBV7-9 and TRBJ2-6, with 9 positions matching TRBD1. This clonotype originated in a man between 18 and 29 years old with active or convalescent COVID-19. The CDR3 sequence: CASSFLGTGNPGANVLTF. CDR3 nucleotides: TGTGCCAGCAGCTTTCTCGGGACAGGGAATCCTGGGGCCAACGTCCTGACTTTC.